This TCR beta chain was sequenced for a study of T cell responses to AZD1222 COVID-19 vaccine (dated by TCRdb to the early 2020s). Regarding the research as a whole: Because spike-specific TCR depth and breadth did not differ between the two schedules, AZD1222 recipients who got a second dose at roughly 4 weeks were pooled with those who got a second dose at roughly 12 weeks. A total of more than 230 trial participants underwent TCR sequencing, of whom nearly 210 received two doses of AZD1222 and some 25 received two doses of the MenACWY control vaccine. Trial participants were enrolled into age subgroups of 18-55, 56-69 and 70-plus years, which contained roughly 150, 30 and 60 TCR-sequenced participants, respectively.

As concerns this clone: Its specific antigen is unknown. Within one base of it there is no much larger clone, and no base qualities were kept.

Study-wide conclusions, independent of this receptor: The 56-69-year group was small, and its depth increase did not reach significance, likely because of low power. Vaccine-associated CD4 TCRs spanned the whole spike protein, with dominant responses in regions 160-218 and 743-854. Because no samples from the day 14 peak response were available, repertoires could be characterized only after the peak T cell response. After two AZD1222 doses, both the breadth and the depth of spike-specific TCRs were significantly higher than at day 0 and than in MenACWY recipients. Reportedly, close to half of the unique spike-specific TCRs recognized epitopes lying outside the regions that are mutated in the B.1.351 and B.1.1.7 variants. Conclusions about previously exposed vaccinees were limited because only six AZD1222 recipients were SARS-CoV-2 seropositive at baseline. Participants were mostly white British, with more females than males. The authors suggested clonal diversity may have been underestimated.

CDR1 and CDR2 are drawn from the germline V gene: MRHNA, SNTAGT. V lost 0 bases and J lost 3 bases, and the count of bases not matched to a germline gene is 0. From the cysteine up to the phenylalanine, the CDR3 has a length of 15 residues. The sequence is cut down to CDR3 DNA, 45 bases in frame from base 1. The time point label corresponds to: baseline before first vaccination. The vaccinee samples were drawn from two UK trials, COV001 and COV002, one of which was a single-blind randomized controlled phase 2/3 trial testing AZD1222 (ChAdOx1 nCoV-19) in healthy adults. For TCRbeta chain sequencing, PBMC samples from trial participants were taken at day 0 and at day 28 after the second dose. The CDR3 regions of human TCRbeta chains were analyzed by immunosequencing. On the authors' methods: Repertoire TCRs were checked for matches against a reference library of SARS-CoV-2-specific TCRs that had been generated using the MIRA antigen-specificity platform. Breadth was defined as the fraction of unique TCRs that were SARS-CoV-2-associated. Depth was defined as the fraction of total T cells that were SARS-CoV-2-associated. Using the MIRA data, each spike-specific TCR was assigned both to the spike region to which the TCR was reactive and to a CD4 or CD8 class. Log10-transformed breadth and depth values were compared by one-way ANOVA with Sidak's multiple comparisons tests. In TCRdb, the immuneACCESS table is reduced to in-frame sequences with V and J assigned. These tables do not hold every clone; where another copy was compared, an unresolved V gene accounts for under half, and the others remain unexplained. The V and J calls and clone size are taken from that table; D and trimming were inferred from the DNA. The sample contains some 110,000 clones, roughly 87% of them found a single time. The ten biggest clones cover approximately 7.5% of the sample.

The clonotype originates from an adult in good health. This material consisted of peripheral blood, taken on day 0 of AZD1222 vaccination. The V and J segments used are TRBV6-4 and TRBJ2-1, with 9 bases in between that match TRBD2. The CDR3: CASSDSAGGYNEQFF. The bases are TGTGCCAGCAGTGACTCAGCGGGAGGCTACAATGAGCAGTTCTTC.